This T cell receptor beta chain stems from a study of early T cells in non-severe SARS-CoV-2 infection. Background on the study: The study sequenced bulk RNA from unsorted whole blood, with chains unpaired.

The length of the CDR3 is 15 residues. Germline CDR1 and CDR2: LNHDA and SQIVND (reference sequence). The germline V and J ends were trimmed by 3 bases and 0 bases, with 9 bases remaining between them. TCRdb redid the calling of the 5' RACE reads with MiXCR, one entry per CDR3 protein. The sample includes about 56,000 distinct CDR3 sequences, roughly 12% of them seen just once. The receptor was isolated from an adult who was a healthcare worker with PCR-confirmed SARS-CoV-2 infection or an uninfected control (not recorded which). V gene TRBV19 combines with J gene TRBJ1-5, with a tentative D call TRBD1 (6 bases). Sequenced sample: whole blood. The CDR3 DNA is TGTGCCAGTAGTATGCACAGGGATAGCAATCAGCCCCAGCATTTT. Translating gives CASSMHRDSNQPQHF.